This record concerns one TCR beta chain sequence. This clone was detected only a few times. Which antigen it targets is not known. Base qualities are not recorded, but no much larger clone differs from it by a single base. The sample's time point, from its label and the paper: about 28 days (+/-7) after the second vaccine dose. This sample's treatment or condition label indicates: meningococcal conjugate vaccine given as trial control. Vaccinee samples came from UK trials COV001 and COV002, including a single-blind randomized controlled phase 2/3 trial of AZD1222 (ChAdOx1 nCoV-19) in healthy adults. For TCRbeta chain sequencing, PBMC samples from trial participants were taken at day 0 and at day 28 after the second dose. Compared with germline, V lacks 4 bases and J lacks 8 bases; bases without a gene match: 4. Per the germline V gene, MNHEY is the CDR1 and SVGAGI is the CDR2. The CDR3 measures 13 amino acids from cysteine to phenylalanine. The only DNA kept is the CDR3, 39 bases in frame from the first base.

This record comes from a study of T cell responses to AZD1222 COVID-19 vaccine (dated by TCRdb to the early 2020s). At the level of the whole study: A total of 233 trial participants underwent TCR sequencing, of whom nearly 210 received two doses of AZD1222 and around 26 received two doses of the MenACWY control vaccine. Trial participants were enrolled by age into 18-55, 56-69 and 70-plus year subgroups, with about 150, 28 and 57 TCR-sequenced participants respectively. General findings and caveats noted by the study authors: The vaccine-associated CD4 TCRs covered the entire spike protein, and the dominant responses fell in regions 160-218 and 743-854. Reportedly, close to half of the unique spike-specific TCRs recognized epitopes lying outside the regions that are mutated in the B.1.351 and B.1.1.7 variants. Only 5 to 7 AZD1222 recipients were SARS-CoV-2 seropositive at baseline, limiting conclusions about previously exposed vaccinees. After two AZD1222 doses, both the breadth and the depth of spike-specific TCRs were significantly higher than at day 0 and than in MenACWY recipients. Most participants were white British and females outnumbered males, and the authors suggested that clonal diversity may have been underestimated. The 56-69-year group was small, and its depth increase did not reach significance, likely because of low power. Because no day 14 peak-response samples were available, the repertoires could be characterized only after the peak T cell response.

The CDR3 regions of human TCRbeta chains were analyzed by immunosequencing. Concerning the study's data processing: Repertoire TCRs were matched against a reference library of SARS-CoV-2-specific TCRs generated with the MIRA antigen-specificity platform. Breadth meant the fraction of unique TCRs that were SARS-CoV-2-associated, whereas depth meant the fraction of total T cells that were SARS-CoV-2-associated. Using the MIRA data, each spike-specific TCR was assigned both to the spike region to which the TCR was reactive and to a CD4 or CD8 class. Log10-transformed breadth and depth values were compared by one-way ANOVA with Sidak's multiple comparisons tests. In TCRdb, the immuneACCESS table is reduced to in-frame sequences with V and J assigned. These tables do not hold every clone; where another copy was compared, an unresolved V gene accounts for under half, and the others remain unexplained. V, J and clone size are those of that table, while D and trimming were read from the DNA. The sample has 79,000 or so clones on record, more than 60% of them singletons. The ten most abundant clones make up approximately 25% of the sample.

The TCR sequence derives from an adult who received the MenACWY meningococcal vaccine as a control. The chain couples TRBV6-5 to TRBJ1-2; 10 middle bases align to TRBD1. Sequenced material: peripheral blood, taken 28 days after the second dose of the MenACWY control vaccine. The CDR3 region reads CASSSGTGDGYTF. The DNA sequence is as follows: TGTGCCAGCAGTTCCGGGACAGGGGACGGCTACACCTTC.